The 26 T cell receptor beta chains given below trace back to one sample, sequenced in a study of cytomegalovirus exposure and HLA in healthy donors. The PCR had 60 Vbeta and 13 Jbeta primers. Measured with immunoSEQ multiplex PCR; TCRdb has only the in-frame clones, and not every one. The sample carries some 170,000 clones, about four fifths recorded once. The sequenced sample consisted of PBMCs. Receptors originate from a young man in good health and CMV-seronegative.

The gene calls are TRBV7-9 and TRBJ2-2, with D uncertain. The CDR3 loop spans 14 amino acids. Trimming took off 5 bases at V and 5 bases at J, with 12 bases between the two ends. Germline-derived CDR1 and CDR2 are SEHNR and FQNEAQ (reference sequence). CDR3 protein: CASSLRRETGELFF. CDR3 nucleotides: TGTGCCAGCAGCCTTCGTCGAGAGACCGGGGAGCTGTTTTTT.

About this clone itself: In the same sample, other DNA sequences code for this CDR3. This chain uses TRBV7-9 with TRBJ1-1; D is undetermined. CDR1 is SEHNR, CDR2 FQNEAQ, per germline (reference sequence). The CDR3 is made up of 12 amino acids. Trimming removed 3 bases at V and 8 bases at J, with 10 bases between. The CDR3 DNA sequence: TGTGCCAGCAGCTTTTCTAATACGGAAGCTTTCTTT. Residues: CASSFSNTEAFF.

The table lists this clone with a few counts. The rearrangement uses TRBV27 and TRBJ2-1; 16 bases align to TRBD2. The V gene's germline CDR1 is MNHEY and CDR2 SMNVEV (reference sequence). The V gene end was trimmed by 6 bases and the J gene end by 10 bases; junction bases not matched to a gene: 6. This CDR3 is 15 amino acids long. Here the CDR3 reads CASRPGLAGGKEQFF. The CDR3 region has the DNA TGTGCCAGCAGACCGGGACTAGCGGGAGGGAAGGAGCAGTTCTTC.

The V gene is TRBV11-1, the J gene TRBJ1-1; the D is unclear. The germline V gene has CDR1 SGHAT and CDR2 FQDESV (reference sequence). The CDR3 is 17 residues long. Between the trimmed V and J ends, which lost 3 bases and 0 bases, there was a span of 17 bases. The CDR3 loop reads CASSFLPGEGMNTEAFF. CDR3 in DNA: TGTGCCAGCAGCTTTTTACCGGGCGAGGGCATGAACACTGAAGCTTTCTTT.

The chain carries TRBV25-1 and TRBJ1-1; D gene ambiguous. This CDR3 region has 12 residues. V was cut by 7 bases and J by 3 bases, with 9 bases left in between. Germline V gene data show CDR1 as MGHDK and CDR2 as SYGVNS. This CDR3 is CASKAGDTEAFF. The CDR3 DNA reads as TGTGCCAGCAAAGCCGGGGACACTGAAGCTTTCTTT.

The V call is TRBV2, the J call TRBJ1-5; D unclear. Trimming removed 2 bases at V and 2 bases at J, with 7 bases between. CDR1 SNHLY and CDR2 FYNNEI come from the germline V gene. The CDR3 has 14 amino acids. DNA for the CDR3: TGTGCCAGCAGTGAATGGAGGGGCAATCAGCCCCAGCATTTT. Translation gives CASSEWRGNQPQHF.

The chain combines TRBV6-5 with TRBJ2-3, with D perhaps matching TRBD1 (5 bases). Looked up from germline, CDR1 is MNHEY and CDR2 is SVGAGI. Between the trimmed V and J ends, which lost 6 bases and 2 bases, there was a span of 12 bases. The CDR3 spans 14 residues. The CDR3 nucleotides read TGTGCCAGCAGGACAGCGATCGTCACAGATACGCAGTATTTT. It yields the protein CASRTAIVTDTQYF.

The chain has TRBV7-9 and TRBJ2-3, with 8 positions matching TRBD2. The V and J ends lost 0 bases and 3 bases, in that order; junction bases with no gene match: 5. The V gene's germline CDR1 is SEHNR and CDR2 FQNEAQ (reference sequence). This CDR3 is built from 16 residues. The CDR3 DNA follows: TGTGCCAGCAGCTTAGCACCGGGACTAGAAACAGATACGCAGTATTTT. Residues: CASSLAPGLETDTQYF. Full variable domain (outside the CDR3, taken from reference TRBV7-9 and TRBJ2-3): DTGVSQNPRHKITKRGQNVTFRCDPISEHNRLYWYRQTLGQGPEFLTYFQNEAQLEKSRLLSDRFSAERPKGSFSTLEIQRTEQGDSAMYLCASSLAPGLETDTQYFGPGTRLTVL.

This clone has a handful of counts. V is TRBV9 and J is TRBJ2-2; D not resolved. Germline V gives CDR1 SGDLS, CDR2 YYNGEE. The CDR3 covers 15 residues. V was trimmed by 4 bases and J by 0 bases, leaving 10 bases between them. The CDR3 spells CASSYGSANTGELFF. CDR3 nucleotides: TGTGCCAGCAGCTACGGGTCCGCGAACACCGGGGAGCTGTTTTTT.

This clone was detected only once. V and J are TRBV11-3 and TRBJ2-3; the D gene is possibly TRBD1 (7 bases). Germline V CDR1 and CDR2: SGHNT, YENEEA. Trimming left V 5 bases short and J 1 base short, with 13 bases between. This CDR3 is built from 15 residues. The CDR3 DNA follows: TGTGCCAGCAGCCGGAGGGACAGTGGCACAGATACGCAGTATTTT. Translated: CASSRRDSGTDTQYF. Looking up the rest from reference TRBV11-3 and TRBJ2-3 gives the full variable domain: EAGVVQSPRYKIIEKKQPVAFWCNPISGHNTLYWYLQNLGQGPELLIRYENEEAVDDSQLPKDRFSAERLKGVDSTLKIQPAELGDSAVYLCASSRRDSGTDTQYFGPGTRLTVL.

This rearrangement joins TRBV6-1 to TRBJ2-1, with TRBD1 matching over 10 bases. V lost 7 bases to trimming and J lost 8 bases; unmatched junction nucleotides: 5. CDR3 length: 13 amino acids. Germline V gene sequence: CDR1 MNHNS, CDR2 SASEGT. CDR3 in amino acids: CASKTGGGDEQFF. In DNA, the CDR3 is TGTGCCAGCAAGACAGGGGGCGGGGATGAGCAGTTCTTC.

This chain connects TRBV5-6 to TRBJ2-1; D remains unclear. Germline V gives CDR1 SGHDT, CDR2 YYEEEE. CDR3 length: 12 residues. Trimming pared 3 bases from V and 10 bases from J, leaving 11 bases between. This CDR3 is CASSSGAAEQFF. Here the CDR3 DNA reads TGTGCCAGCAGCTCGGGTGCGGCGGAGCAGTTCTTC. Based on the CDR3 plus reference TRBV5-6 and TRBJ2-1, the full variable domain is DAGVTQSPTHLIKTRGQQVTLRCSPKSGHDTVSWYQQALGQGPQFIFQYYEEEERQRGNFPDRFSGHQFPNYSSELNVNALLLGDSALYLCASSSGAAEQFFGPGTRLTVL.

This sequence joins TRBV12-5 and TRBJ2-2; unclear D gene. With 5 bases removed from V and 6 bases from J, the gap between germline ends came to 7 bases. Germline loops: CDR1 LGHNT, CDR2 FRNRAP. The CDR3 is 12 amino acids. This CDR3 reads CASGPSAGELFF. The CDR3 nucleotides read TGTGCTAGTGGTCCCTCAGCCGGGGAGCTGTTTTTT.

This clone came up once. This chain links TRBV18 with TRBJ2-7, with 10 nucleotides matching TRBD1. There are 16 residues in the CDR3. Germline lookup yields CDR1 KGHSH and CDR2 LQKENI. J lost 3 bases, V lost 4 bases, and 9 bases had no gene match. This CDR3 reads CASSLVRTGGVYEQYF. In nucleotides, the CDR3 is TGTGCCAGCTCACTCGTTCGGACAGGGGGTGTCTACGAGCAGTACTTC.

The chain joins TRBV2 to TRBJ1-6; 10 bases fit TRBD1. Trimming at V came to 6 bases and at J to 11 bases, leaving 4 bases not matched to a gene. The CDR3 loop spans 13 amino acids. Germline assignment: CDR1 SNHLY and CDR2 FYNNEI. For the CDR3, the DNA is TGTGCCAGCAGGGGACAGGGGAAGACACCCCTCCACTTT. It is translated as CASRGQGKTPLHF.

This clone was seen just once. The rearrangement links TRBV9 to TRBJ1-2; 8 bases fit TRBD1. J was trimmed by 4 bases and V by 0 bases; bases with no gene match: 5. The V gene's germline CDR1 is SGDLS and CDR2 YYNGEE. The length of the CDR3 is 15 residues. CDR3 nucleotide sequence: TGTGCCAGCAGCGTAGCTGACAGGGGAACCTATGGCTACACCTTC. Residues: CASSVADRGTYGYTF.

This chain links TRBV18 with TRBJ1-1; a weak D match, TRBD1 (6 bases). Trimming left V 2 bases short and J 2 bases short, with 9 bases between. CDR1 is KGHSH, CDR2 LQKENI, per germline. This CDR3 region has 14 residues. The CDR3: CASSPLQGNTEAFF. The CDR3 nucleotides read TGTGCCAGCTCACCATTACAGGGAAACACTGAAGCTTTCTTT.

This chain joins TRBV9 and TRBJ2-1; 7 bases are a match to TRBD2. The CDR3 consists of 15 residues. Trimming at V came to 2 bases and at J to 7 bases, leaving 9 bases not matched to a gene. CDR1 and CDR2 from the germline V gene are SGDLS and YYNGEE. This chain's CDR3 is CASSVIAREGNEQFF. The CDR3 DNA is TGTGCCAGCAGCGTGATAGCTAGGGAGGGGAATGAGCAGTTCTTC.

This sequence joins TRBV7-7 and TRBJ1-2, with TRBD1 matching over 7 bases. The CDR3 runs 13 residues. Germline-derived CDR1 and CDR2 are SSHAT and FNYEAQ (reference sequence). Trimming cost V 2 bases and J 10 bases; bases outside gene matches: 7. This CDR3 is CASSLPGGSNYTF. The CDR3 DNA sequence: TGTGCCAGCAGCTTACCAGGGGGTTCAAACTACACCTTC.

V usage is TRBV11-2 and J usage is TRBJ2-1; TRBD2 agrees at 13 bases. The germline V gene has CDR1 SGHAT and CDR2 FQNNGV. This CDR3 spans 15 amino acids. V gave up 9 bases and J gave up 8 bases; unmatched junction bases: 10. The CDR3 is CASFTSGGARYEQFF. In DNA, the CDR3 is TGTGCCAGTTTTACTAGCGGGGGGGCCCGTTATGAGCAGTTCTTC.

V gene TRBV4-1 combines with J gene TRBJ1-3; 7 bases map to TRBD1. This CDR3 has 15 amino acids. The germline CDR1 and CDR2 sequences are MGHRA and YSYEKL. V lost 1 base, J lost 4 bases, and 4 bases stayed unmatched. The CDR3 DNA reads TGCGCCAGCAGCCAAGCTAGGGGGCTGGGAAACACCATATATTTT. The encoded protein is CASSQARGLGNTIYF.

This sequence joins TRBV7-6 and TRBJ2-1; 7 bases map to TRBD2. CDR3 length equals 19 residues. Trimming removed 2 bases from V and 0 bases from J; junction bases left unmatched: 13. Germline CDR1 SGHVS, CDR2 FNYEAQ. The CDR3 spells CASSLSPLTSASSYNEQFF. The DNA for the CDR3 is TGTGCCAGCAGCTTAAGCCCCCTTACTAGCGCGAGCTCCTACAATGAGCAGTTCTTC.

The J gene is TRBJ1-5, the V gene TRBV18; 11 positions agree with TRBD1. This CDR3 has 14 amino acids. Per the germline V gene, CDR1 is KGHSH and CDR2 is LQKENI. V gave up 4 bases and J gave up 7 bases; unmatched junction bases: 3. The DNA for the CDR3 is TGTGCCAGCTCACTGGACAGGGGGCCGCAGCCCCAGCATTTT. It yields the protein CASSLDRGPQPQHF.

The chain joins TRBV9 to TRBJ2-5; the match to TRBD2 covers 8 bases. V shed 0 bases, J shed 1 base, and the junction held 5 bases outside the gene matches. This CDR3 has 16 residues. Germline-derived CDR1 and CDR2 are SGDLS and YYNGEE. CDR3 DNA: TGTGCCAGCAGCGTAGAGCGCGGGGGGACCCAAGAGACCCAGTACTTC. As protein: CASSVERGGTQETQYF.

The chain has TRBV11-2 and TRBJ1-1; D remains unclear. V lost 4 bases to trimming and J lost 8 bases, with 8 bases between them. Germline CDR1 and CDR2: SGHAT and FQNNGV. The CDR3 spans 11 residues. Here the CDR3 DNA reads TGTGCCAGCAGCTGGTCAGAAGAAGCTTTCTTT. Its translation: CASSWSEEAFF.

V usage is TRBV5-4 and J usage is TRBJ1-4; no clear D. V dropped 4 bases and J dropped 0 bases, with 10 bases sitting between them. The length of the CDR3 is 15 residues. Germline lookup yields CDR1 SGHNT and CDR2 YYREEE (reference sequence). CDR3 sequence (DNA): TGTGCCAGCAGCGTCGACTTTGCAACTAATGAAAAACTGTTTTTT. Translated: CASSVDFATNEKLFF.